This T cell receptor beta chain was found in a study of OX40 agonist ivuxolimab in advanced cancers. Study results and caveats: Patients with a partial response at 0.1-3.0 mg/kg had among the lowest clonal expansion. At 0.1 to 3.0 mg/kg, clonal expansion of CD4+ and CD8+ blood T cells had occurred by week 6. A proportion of nonresponders additionally exhibited low normalized T-cell clonal expansion.

Here immunoSEQ multiplex PCR was the method, and the copy in TCRdb shows in-frame clones only, minus some. The sample lists roughly 89,000 clones, roughly 88% occurring once. Baseline, cycle 4 day 1, and cycle 7 day 1 were the blood sampling points. Turning to this clone: Its specificity is unknown.

Germline V gives CDR1 GTSNPN, CDR2 SVGIG (reference sequence). The CDR3 totals 16 residues. V was trimmed by 3 bases and J by 0 bases, leaving 17 bases between them. The chain links TRBV30 to TRBJ2-5; TRBD2 might be the D (6 bases). This sample comprised CD4+ or CD8+ T cells sorted from blood, obtained in a trial of the OX40 agonist ivuxolimab. This TCR was recovered from an adult with an advanced solid tumor such as melanoma, head and neck, liver or kidney cancer. DNA of the CDR3: TGTGCCTGGAGCAGCCCGCTAGCGCCTTACCAAGAGACCCAGTACTTC. Translated, it gives CAWSSPLAPYQETQYF.